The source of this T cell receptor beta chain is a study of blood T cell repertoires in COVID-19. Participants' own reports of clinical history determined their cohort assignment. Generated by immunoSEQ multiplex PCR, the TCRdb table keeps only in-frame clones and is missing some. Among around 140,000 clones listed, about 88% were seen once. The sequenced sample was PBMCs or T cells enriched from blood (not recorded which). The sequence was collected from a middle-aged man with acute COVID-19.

The CDR3 nucleotides read TGTGCCAGCAGCGTAGCTACCACTAGCGGGGGCCAAGAGACCCAGTACTTC. It codes for CASSVATTSGGQETQYF. This chain links TRBV9 with TRBJ2-5; 11 positions agree with TRBD2. Germline CDR1 and CDR2: SGDLS and YYNGEE. V was pared by 0 bases and J by 1 base, with 5 bases of the junction left unmatched. The CDR3 is 17 amino acids.